These 29 T cell receptor beta chains came from one sample sequenced in a study of shared clonotypes between healthy human individuals. Clones were sequenced by immunoSEQ multiplex PCR, and TCRdb holds only the in-frame ones, with some missing. The sample carries about 2.3 million clones, 80% to 95% recorded once. Sequencing used naive CD4+ T cells from PBMCs. Documented subset: CD45RA+ positively selected. Every receptor here comes from a man in his late teens or twenties in good health. Some clones in this sample may be carry-over from other donors' samples.

The chain employs TRBV9 and TRBJ1-5; D is perhaps TRBD1 (6 bases). The V and J ends lost 0 bases and 6 bases respectively, with 13 bases between them. Germline CDR1 and CDR2: SGDLS and YYNGEE. The CDR3 is 15 amino acids. CDR3 sequence: CASSVGRGEGQPQHF. CDR3 in DNA: TGTGCCAGCAGCGTAGGTAGGGGGGAAGGTCAGCCCCAGCATTTT.

V is TRBV6-6 and J is TRBJ2-5; 9 nucleotides align to TRBD1. There are 15 residues in the CDR3. Trimming removed 6 bases from V and 4 bases from J; junction bases left unmatched: 9. In germline, CDR1 is MNHNY, CDR2 SVGAGI (reference sequence). The CDR3 DNA sequence: TGTGCCAGCAGAGAGGGACAGGGATTCGGAGAGACCCAGTACTTC. Its translation is CASREGQGFGETQYF.

The chain uses TRBV6-5 and TRBJ2-7; 13 nucleotides agree with TRBD2. CDR1 and CDR2 (germline): MNHEY, SVGAGI. This CDR3 region has 16 residues. J lost 5 bases, V lost 4 bases, and 8 bases had no gene match. DNA for the CDR3: TGTGCCAGCAGTTCCCCCGGACTAGCGGGAGATAACGAGCAGTACTTC. It codes for CASSSPGLAGDNEQYF.

This clone was counted a single time. The chain joins TRBV5-1 to TRBJ2-1; possibly TRBD2 for D (5 bases). V lost 0 bases to trimming and J lost 4 bases, with 11 bases between them. The CDR3 length is 15 residues. Looked up from germline, CDR1 is SGHRS and CDR2 is YFSETQ. CDR3 region: CASSLDSRVYNEQFF. Here the CDR3 DNA reads TGCGCCAGCAGCTTGGACTCGCGGGTGTACAATGAGCAGTTCTTC.

V gene TRBV5-4 combines with J gene TRBJ1-5; D is undetermined. V was trimmed by 2 bases and J by 0 bases, leaving 6 bases between them. Per germline, CDR1 SGHNT and CDR2 YYREEE (reference sequence). The CDR3 totals 14 residues. The CDR3 sequence: CASSFGNSNQPQHF. In DNA form, the CDR3 reads TGTGCCAGCAGCTTCGGAAATAGCAATCAGCCCCAGCATTTT.

This clone was counted between two and nine times. The chain couples TRBV6-6 to TRBJ1-3; D unresolved. Germline V gene lookup returns CDR1 MNHNY and CDR2 SVGAGI (reference sequence). V dropped 6 bases and J dropped 0 bases, with 15 bases sitting between them. This CDR3 spans 16 amino acids. CDR3 bases: TGTGCCAGCAGCCCATTGACCGTGTACTCTGGAAACACCATATATTTT. Translating gives CASSPLTVYSGNTIYF.

V and J are TRBV29-1 and TRBJ2-3, with 7 bases fitting TRBD2. Germline V gene sequence: CDR1 SQVTM, CDR2 ANQGSEA. V was clipped by 0 bases and J by 3 bases; unmatched bases: 9. The CDR3 has 16 residues. The CDR3 loop reads CSVEDFRTRSTDTQYF. Here the CDR3 DNA reads TGCAGCGTTGAAGATTTCAGGACTAGGTCGACAGATACGCAGTATTTT.

The rearrangement uses TRBV5-6 and TRBJ2-7; the match to TRBD2 covers 8 bases. Per the germline V gene, CDR1 is SGHDT and CDR2 is YYEEEE. CDR3 length: 17 amino acids. Unmatched junction bases numbered 16, after V lost 4 bases and J lost 4 bases. The CDR3: CASSPPWIAGSIYEQYF. For the CDR3, the DNA is TGTGCCAGCAGCCCCCCGTGGATAGCGGGATCGATTTACGAGCAGTACTTC.

CDR3 sequence (DNA): TGTGCCAGCAGTGCAGGGGACCCGGGCAATTATGAGCAGTTCTTC. Encoded protein: CASSAGDPGNYEQFF. The chain recombines TRBV6-1 with TRBJ2-1; D perhaps matches TRBD1 (6 bases). Germline lookup yields CDR1 MNHNS and CDR2 SASEGT. The V gene lost 4 bases and the J gene lost 8 bases, with 18 bases spanning the gap. The CDR3 consists of 15 residues.

This chain connects TRBV9 to TRBJ2-7; TRBD1 matches at 8 bases. The V gene end was trimmed by 4 bases and the J gene end by 5 bases; junction bases not matched to a gene: 8. CDR1 and CDR2 from the germline V gene are SGDLS and YYNGEE. The CDR3 has 14 residues. CDR3 amino acids: CASSMRTGLDEQYF. The DNA for the CDR3 is TGTGCCAGCAGCATGAGGACAGGGCTCGACGAGCAGTACTTC. Full variable domain (outside the CDR3, taken from reference TRBV9 and TRBJ2-7): DSGVTQTPKHLITATGQRVTLRCSPRSGDLSVYWYQQSLDQGLQFLIQYYNGEERAKGNILERFSAQQFPDLHSELNLSSLELGDSALYFCASSMRTGLDEQYFGPGTRLTVT.

This rearrangement joins TRBV5-1 to TRBJ2-5; 7 bases align to TRBD1. The CDR3 has 16 amino acids. V dropped 4 bases and J dropped 2; count of bases not matched to a gene: 11. Germline V gene lookup returns CDR1 SGHRS and CDR2 YFSETQ. CDR3 DNA sequence: TGCGCCAGCAGCCGGGACGGGACAGCTCGTCAAGAGACCCAGTACTTC. The encoded protein is CASSRDGTARQETQYF. Full variable domain (missing parts from reference TRBV5-1 and TRBJ2-5): KAGVTQTPRYLIKTRGQQVTLSCSPISGHRSVSWYQQTPGQGLQFLFEYFSETQRNKGNFPGRFSGRQFSNSRSEMNVSTLELGDSALYLCASSRDGTARQETQYFGPGTRLLVL.

The chain recombines TRBV5-1 with TRBJ2-5; 13 nucleotides agree with TRBD2. After removal of 6 bases from V and 1 base from J, the junction contained 6 bases not matched to a gene. Germline assignment: CDR1 SGHRS and CDR2 YFSETQ. The CDR3 is 16 amino acids. CDR3 bases: TGCGCCAGCAACACCGGGACTAGCGGGGCCCAAGAGACCCAGTACTTC. As protein: CASNTGTSGAQETQYF.

This clone was seen only a few times. The chain recombines TRBV5-1 with TRBJ1-1, with TRBD1 matching 7 bases. From germline, CDR1 is SGHRS and CDR2 YFSETQ. The CDR3 has 12 residues. J was trimmed by 8 bases and V by 4 bases; bases with no gene match: 5. This CDR3 is CASSPTGSEAFF. Written as DNA, the CDR3 is TGCGCCAGCAGCCCGACAGGGTCAGAAGCTTTCTTT.

The chain combines TRBV21-1 with TRBJ2-7; the table's D call, TRBD1, has no DNA check behind it. TRBV21-1 is tagged as a pseudogene. CDR3 size: 15 residues. Here the CDR3 reads CASSTRQGFIHEQYF. The CDR3 nucleotides read TGTGCCAGCAGCACAAGACAGGGTTTCATCCACGAGCAGTACTTC.

The CDR3 reads CASSLSVTLDTQYF. The CDR3 region has the DNA TGCGCCAGCAGCCTTTCCGTCACACTAGATACGCAGTATTTT. This chain connects TRBV4-1 to TRBJ2-3; no clear D. The CDR3 has 14 residues. The V gene lost 4 bases and the J gene lost 5 bases, with 13 bases spanning the gap. CDR1 is MGHRA and CDR2 is YSYEKL in the germline V gene.

This clone was detected a few times. This chain connects TRBV30 to TRBJ2-2; no definite D call. The germline gives CDR1 GTSNPN, CDR2 SVGIG (reference sequence). The CDR3 spans 12 residues. With 1 base removed from V and 5 bases from J, the gap between germline ends came to 5 bases. For the CDR3, the DNA is TGTGCCTGGAGTGACAAAACCGGGGAGCTGTTTTTT. It translates to CAWSDKTGELFF.

This chain links TRBV5-1 with TRBJ2-7; TRBD2 aligns across 13 bases. Germline trimming cut 6 bases from V and 4 bases from J; bases unmatched to any gene: 4. The V gene's germline CDR1 is SGHRS and CDR2 YFSETQ. CDR3 size: 14 residues. The CDR3 sequence: CASTGLAGPYEQYF. CDR3 nucleotide sequence: TGCGCCAGCACGGGACTAGCGGGGCCTTACGAGCAGTACTTC.

Worth noting for this clone: The same CDR3 also results from other DNA sequences found in this sample. This sequence joins TRBV5-1 and TRBJ2-3; D gene uncertain. The CDR3 contains 14 residues. The germline V gene has CDR1 SGHRS and CDR2 YFSETQ. V was cut by 2 bases and J by 0 bases, with 7 bases left in between. The CDR3 sequence is CASSFPSSTDTQYF. In nucleotides, the CDR3 is TGCGCCAGCAGCTTCCCGTCTAGCACAGATACGCAGTATTTT.

CDR3 amino acids: CASSGDRVTDTQYF. The CDR3 coding sequence is TGTGCCAGCAGCGGGGACAGGGTGACAGATACGCAGTATTTT. This chain links TRBV9 with TRBJ2-3, with 9 positions matching TRBD1. CDR1 and CDR2 from the germline V gene are SGDLS and YYNGEE. The CDR3 has 14 residues. V lost 3 bases, J lost 3 bases, and 2 bases stayed unmatched.

V usage is TRBV7-2 and J usage is TRBJ2-5; TRBD2 matches at 9 bases. CDR1 and CDR2 from the germline V gene are SGHTA and FQGNSA. V lost 6 bases to trimming and J lost 5 bases; unmatched junction nucleotides: 10. The CDR3 consists of 15 residues. CDR3 region: CASRQGGGRVETQYF. The CDR3 DNA follows: TGTGCCAGCAGGCAAGGGGGCGGGAGGGTCGAGACCCAGTACTTC.

In the case of this clone: The junction departs from the called germline gene at one end, perhaps through a read error. Other DNA variants within this sample encode the same CDR3. The V call is TRBV7-9, the J call TRBJ1-1, with D hard to call. The germline V gene encodes CDR1 SEHNR and CDR2 FQNEAQ (reference sequence). This CDR3 contains 14 residues. Here the CDR3 DNA reads TGTGCCAGCAGCGCGAGCGCTGGGAACACTGAAGCTTTTTTT. It encodes CASSASAGNTEAFF.

The rearrangement links TRBV30 to TRBJ2-1; 9 positions agree with TRBD2. V lost 5 bases to trimming and J lost 6 bases; unmatched junction nucleotides: 5. Germline lookup yields CDR1 GTSNPN and CDR2 SVGIG (reference sequence). The CDR3 totals 13 residues. The CDR3 DNA is TGTGCCTGGGGTGGACTAGCGAGCAATGAGCAGTTCTTC. It encodes CAWGGLASNEQFF.

V and J are TRBV18 and TRBJ1-1; 7 nucleotides line up with TRBD1. There are 15 residues in the CDR3. The trim removed 2 bases at V and 1 base at J, leaving 4 bases unmatched. CDR1 and CDR2 (germline): KGHSH, LQKENI. CDR3 sequence reads: CASSPGRDRNTEAFF. CDR3 DNA sequence: TGTGCCAGCTCACCAGGAAGGGACAGGAACACTGAAGCTTTCTTT.

As concerns this clone: The sample carries other DNA sequences with the same CDR3. CDR3 region: CASSPGQGTYGYTF. The CDR3 nucleotides read TGTGCCAGCAGTCCAGGACAGGGAACCTATGGCTACACCTTC. This chain connects TRBV28 to TRBJ1-2, with 8 nucleotides matching TRBD1. CDR1 and CDR2 from the germline V gene are MDHEN and SYDVKM. The CDR3 covers 14 residues. The V and J ends lost 5 bases and 4 bases, in that order; junction bases with no gene match: 6.

The chain couples TRBV15 to TRBJ2-3, with 16 bases identical to TRBD2. The CDR3 spans 22 residues. J gave up 6 bases and V 0 bases, and 18 bases lay outside the gene matches. From germline, CDR1 is LNHNV and CDR2 YYDKDF (reference sequence). Written as DNA, the CDR3 is TGTGCCACCAGCAGAGATCCCCTAGGCAGGGGACTAGCGGGGGGGCGTGGGGATACGCAGTATTTT. Encoded protein: CATSRDPLGRGLAGGRGDTQYF.

The gene calls are TRBV6-5 and TRBJ1-3; 8 bases match TRBD1. The CDR3 length is 14 residues. The germline V gene has CDR1 MNHEY and CDR2 SVGAGI. The V gene end was trimmed by 5 bases and the J gene end by 4 bases; junction bases not matched to a gene: 4. The CDR3 bases are TGTGCCAGCAGTAATACAGGGGGAGGAAACACCATATATTTT. Translation: CASSNTGGGNTIYF.

The chain joins TRBV7-2 to TRBJ1-2; D ambiguous. Trimming cost V 7 bases and J 5 bases, with 11 bases left between them. Per the germline V gene, CDR1 is SGHTA and CDR2 is FQGNSA. There are 12 residues in the CDR3. The CDR3 region has the DNA TGTGCCAGCACCCCACAGCGATATGGCTACACCTTC. This translates into CASTPQRYGYTF. Variable domain in full (rest from reference TRBV7-2 and TRBJ1-2): GAGVSQSPSNKVTEKGKDVELRCDPISGHTALYWYRQSLGQGLEFLIYFQGNSAPDKSGLPSDRFSAERTGGSVSTLTIQRTQQEDSAVYLCASTPQRYGYTFGSGTRLTVV.

The chain employs TRBV6-4 and TRBJ2-7; 7 positions agree with TRBD1. Trimming cost V 2 bases and J 0 bases; bases outside gene matches: 10. The CDR3 totals 17 residues. The germline gives CDR1 MRHNA, CDR2 SNTAGT. Here the CDR3 reads CASSDPGRGGDSYEQYF. CDR3 in DNA: TGTGCCAGCAGTGACCCCGGAAGAGGGGGCGACTCCTACGAGCAGTACTTC.

V usage is TRBV25-1 and J usage is TRBJ2-1; D uncertain. The CDR3 runs 11 residues. The V end was cut by 5 bases, the J end by 7 bases, with 6 bases between. The germline CDR1 and CDR2 sequences are MGHDK and SYGVNS. The CDR3 DNA follows: TGTGCCAGCAGTCTAACTAATGAGCAGTTCTTC. It translates to CASSLTNEQFF.